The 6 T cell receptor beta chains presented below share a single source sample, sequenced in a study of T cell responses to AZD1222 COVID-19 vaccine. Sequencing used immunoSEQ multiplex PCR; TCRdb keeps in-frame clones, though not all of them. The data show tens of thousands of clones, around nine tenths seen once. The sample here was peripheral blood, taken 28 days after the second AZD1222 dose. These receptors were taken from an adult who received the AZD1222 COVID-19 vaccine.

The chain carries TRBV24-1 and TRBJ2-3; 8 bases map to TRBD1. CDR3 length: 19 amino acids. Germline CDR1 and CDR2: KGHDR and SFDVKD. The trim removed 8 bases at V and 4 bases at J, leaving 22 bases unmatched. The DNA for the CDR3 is TGTGCCACCACCGGAAGTGGGGCCGGGACAGGAGGCCTCGCAGATACGCAGTATTTT. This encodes CATTGSGAGTGGLADTQYF.

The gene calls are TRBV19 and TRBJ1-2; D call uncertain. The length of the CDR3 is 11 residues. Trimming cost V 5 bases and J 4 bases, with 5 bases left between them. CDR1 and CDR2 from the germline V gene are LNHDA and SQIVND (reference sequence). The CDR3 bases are TGTGCCAGTAGTTCCAGCTATGGCTACACCTTC. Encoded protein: CASSSSYGYTF.

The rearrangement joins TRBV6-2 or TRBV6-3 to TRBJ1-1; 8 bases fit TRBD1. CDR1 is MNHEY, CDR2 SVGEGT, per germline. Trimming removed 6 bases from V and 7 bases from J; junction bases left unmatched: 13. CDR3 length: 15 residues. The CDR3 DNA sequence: TGTGCCAGCAGCTTCACGGGACAGGACACTGGTGAAGCTTTCTTT. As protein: CASSFTGQDTGEAFF.

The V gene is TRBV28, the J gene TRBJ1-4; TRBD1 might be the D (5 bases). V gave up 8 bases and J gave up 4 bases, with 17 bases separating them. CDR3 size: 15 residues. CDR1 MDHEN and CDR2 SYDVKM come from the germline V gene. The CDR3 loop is CASESAGWDNEKLFF. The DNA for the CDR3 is TGTGCCAGCGAATCCGCAGGGTGGGATAATGAAAAACTGTTTTTT.

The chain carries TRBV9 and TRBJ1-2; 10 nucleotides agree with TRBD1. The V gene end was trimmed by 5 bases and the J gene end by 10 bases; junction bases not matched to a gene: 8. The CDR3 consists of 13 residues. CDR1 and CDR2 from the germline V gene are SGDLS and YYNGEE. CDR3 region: CASRRGTGVDYTF. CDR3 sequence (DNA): TGTGCCAGCAGGAGAGGGACAGGGGTCGACTACACCTTC.

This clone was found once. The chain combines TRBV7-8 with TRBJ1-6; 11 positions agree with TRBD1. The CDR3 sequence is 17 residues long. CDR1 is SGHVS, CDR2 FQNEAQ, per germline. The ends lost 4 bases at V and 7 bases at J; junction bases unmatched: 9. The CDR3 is CASSSRTGTGGNSPLHF. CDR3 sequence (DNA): TGTGCCAGCAGCTCAAGAACCGGGACAGGGGGGAATTCACCCCTCCACTTT.